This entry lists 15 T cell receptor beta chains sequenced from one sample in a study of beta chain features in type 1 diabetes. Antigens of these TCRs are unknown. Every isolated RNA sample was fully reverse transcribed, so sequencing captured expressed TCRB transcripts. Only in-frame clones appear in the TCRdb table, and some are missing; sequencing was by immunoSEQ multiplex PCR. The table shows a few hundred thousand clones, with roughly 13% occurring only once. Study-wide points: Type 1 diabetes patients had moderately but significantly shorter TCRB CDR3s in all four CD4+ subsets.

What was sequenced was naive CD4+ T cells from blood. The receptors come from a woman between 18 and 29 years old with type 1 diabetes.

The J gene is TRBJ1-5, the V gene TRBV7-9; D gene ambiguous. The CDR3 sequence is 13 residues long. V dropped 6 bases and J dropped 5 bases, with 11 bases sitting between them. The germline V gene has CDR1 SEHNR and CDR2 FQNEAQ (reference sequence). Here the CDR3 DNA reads TGTGCCAGCAGTTCCTATTCCGATCAGCCCCAGCATTTT. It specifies CASSSYSDQPQHF.

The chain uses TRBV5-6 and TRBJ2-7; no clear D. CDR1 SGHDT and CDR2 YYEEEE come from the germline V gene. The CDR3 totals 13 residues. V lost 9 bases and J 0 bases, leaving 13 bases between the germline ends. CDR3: CATSLSFSYEQYF. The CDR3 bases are TGTGCCACCTCCCTTAGTTTCTCCTACGAGCAGTACTTC.

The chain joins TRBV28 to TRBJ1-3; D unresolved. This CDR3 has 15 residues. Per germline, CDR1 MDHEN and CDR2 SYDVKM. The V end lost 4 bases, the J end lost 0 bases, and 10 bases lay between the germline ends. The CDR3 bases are TGTGCCAGCAGTTCGTCAGCGAGCTCTGGAAACACCATATATTTT. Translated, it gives CASSSSASSGNTIYF.

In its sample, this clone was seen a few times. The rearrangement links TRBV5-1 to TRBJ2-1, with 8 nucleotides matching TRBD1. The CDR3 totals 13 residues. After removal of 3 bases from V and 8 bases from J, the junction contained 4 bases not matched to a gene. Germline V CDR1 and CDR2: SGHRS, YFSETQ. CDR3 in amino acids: CASSSDRVDEQFF. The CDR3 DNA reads TGCGCCAGCAGCTCGGACAGGGTGGATGAGCAGTTCTTC.

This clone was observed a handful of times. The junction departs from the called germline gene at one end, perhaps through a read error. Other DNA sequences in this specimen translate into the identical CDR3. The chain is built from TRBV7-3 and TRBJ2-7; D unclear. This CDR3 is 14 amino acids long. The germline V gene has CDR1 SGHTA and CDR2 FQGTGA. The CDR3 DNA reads TGCGCCAGCAGCTTAGGGCCAATTACCTACGAGCAGTACTTC. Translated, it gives CASSLGPITYEQYF.

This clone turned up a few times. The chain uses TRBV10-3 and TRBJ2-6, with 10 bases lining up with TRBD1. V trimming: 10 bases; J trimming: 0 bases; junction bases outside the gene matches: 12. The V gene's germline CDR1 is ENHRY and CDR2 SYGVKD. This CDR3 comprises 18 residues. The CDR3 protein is CATSQLRQGASGANVLTF. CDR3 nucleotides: TGTGCCACCTCCCAACTACGACAGGGGGCCTCTGGGGCCAACGTCCTGACTTTC.

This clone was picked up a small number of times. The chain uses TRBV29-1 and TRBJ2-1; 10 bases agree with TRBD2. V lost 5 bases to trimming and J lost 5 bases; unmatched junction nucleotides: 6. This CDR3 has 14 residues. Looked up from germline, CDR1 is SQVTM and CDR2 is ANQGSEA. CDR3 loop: CSVPSGRANNEQFF. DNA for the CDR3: TGCAGCGTTCCCAGCGGGAGGGCCAACAATGAGCAGTTCTTC.

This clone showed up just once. CDR3 in DNA: TGTGCCAGCAGTCCAATCGCAGGGGTTAATCAGCCCCAGCATTTT. Protein product: CASSPIAGVNQPQHF. The chain combines TRBV6-4 with TRBJ1-5, with D possibly matching TRBD1 (6 bases). Trimming stripped 5 bases from V and 4 bases from J, with 15 bases between. The CDR3 totals 15 residues. From germline, CDR1 is MRHNA and CDR2 SNTAGT.

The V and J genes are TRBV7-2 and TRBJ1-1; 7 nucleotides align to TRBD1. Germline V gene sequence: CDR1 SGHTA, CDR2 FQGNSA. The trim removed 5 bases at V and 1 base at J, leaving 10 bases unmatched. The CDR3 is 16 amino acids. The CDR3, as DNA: TGTGCCAGCAGCAGACAACCACAGGGGACGAACACTGAAGCTTTCTTT. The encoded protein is CASSRQPQGTNTEAFF.

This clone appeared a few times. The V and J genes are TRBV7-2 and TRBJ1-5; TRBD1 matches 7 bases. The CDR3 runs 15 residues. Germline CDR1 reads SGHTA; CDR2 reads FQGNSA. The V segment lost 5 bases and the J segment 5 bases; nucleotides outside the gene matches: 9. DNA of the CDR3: TGTGCCAGCAGCCTCCAGACAGGGTTGGATCAGCCCCAGCATTTT. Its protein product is CASSLQTGLDQPQHF.

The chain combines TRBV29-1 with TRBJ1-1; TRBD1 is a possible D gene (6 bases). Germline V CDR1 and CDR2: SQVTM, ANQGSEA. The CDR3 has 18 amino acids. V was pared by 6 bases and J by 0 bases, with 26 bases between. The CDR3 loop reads CSVRPVEGGIFMNTEAFF. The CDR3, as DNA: TGCAGCGTGCGACCCGTAGAAGGGGGTATTTTCATGAACACTGAAGCTTTCTTT.

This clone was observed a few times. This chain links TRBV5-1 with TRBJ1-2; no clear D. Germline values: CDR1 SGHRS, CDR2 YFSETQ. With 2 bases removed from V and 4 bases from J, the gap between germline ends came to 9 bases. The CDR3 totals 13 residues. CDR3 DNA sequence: TGCGCCAGCAGCTTAGACAAATCCTATGGCTACACCTTC. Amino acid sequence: CASSLDKSYGYTF.

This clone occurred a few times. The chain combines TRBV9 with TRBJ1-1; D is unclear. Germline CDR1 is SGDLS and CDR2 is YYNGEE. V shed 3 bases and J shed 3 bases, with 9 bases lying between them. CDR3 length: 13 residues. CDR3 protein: CASSATTHTEAFF. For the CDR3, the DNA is TGTGCCAGCAGCGCGACAACGCACACTGAAGCTTTCTTT. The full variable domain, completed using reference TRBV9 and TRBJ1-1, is DSGVTQTPKHLITATGQRVTLRCSPRSGDLSVYWYQQSLDQGLQFLIQYYNGEERAKGNILERFSAQQFPDLHSELNLSSLELGDSALYFCASSATTHTEAFFGQGTRLTVV.

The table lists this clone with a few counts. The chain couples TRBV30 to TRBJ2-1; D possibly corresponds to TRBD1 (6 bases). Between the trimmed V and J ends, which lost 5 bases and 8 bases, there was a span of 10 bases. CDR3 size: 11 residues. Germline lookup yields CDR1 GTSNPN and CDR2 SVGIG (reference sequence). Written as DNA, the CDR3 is TGTGCCTGGGGTGGGGGCGATGAGCAGTTCTTC. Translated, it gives CAWGGGDEQFF.

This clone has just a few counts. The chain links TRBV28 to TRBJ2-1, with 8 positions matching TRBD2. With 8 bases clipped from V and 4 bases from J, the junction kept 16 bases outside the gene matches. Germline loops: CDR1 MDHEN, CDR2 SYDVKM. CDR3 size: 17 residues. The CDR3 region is CASVRPLGTSGYNEQFF. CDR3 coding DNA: TGTGCCAGCGTTCGACCTCTAGGAACTAGCGGTTACAATGAGCAGTTCTTC.